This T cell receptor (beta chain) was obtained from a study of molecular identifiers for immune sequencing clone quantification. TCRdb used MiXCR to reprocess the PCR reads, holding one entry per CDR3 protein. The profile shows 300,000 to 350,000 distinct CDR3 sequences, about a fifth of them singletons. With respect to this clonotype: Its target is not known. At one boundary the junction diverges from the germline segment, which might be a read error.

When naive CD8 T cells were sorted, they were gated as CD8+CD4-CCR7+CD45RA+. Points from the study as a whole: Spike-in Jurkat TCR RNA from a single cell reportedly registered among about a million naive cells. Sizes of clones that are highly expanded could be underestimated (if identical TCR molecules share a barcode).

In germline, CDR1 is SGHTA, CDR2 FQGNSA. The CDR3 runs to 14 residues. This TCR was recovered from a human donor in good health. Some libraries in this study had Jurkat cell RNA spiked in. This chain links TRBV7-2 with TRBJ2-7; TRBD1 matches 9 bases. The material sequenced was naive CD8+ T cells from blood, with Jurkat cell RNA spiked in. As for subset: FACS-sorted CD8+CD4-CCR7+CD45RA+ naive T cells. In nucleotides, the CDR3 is TGTGTCAGCAGCTCGAGGGACAGGGCGCCAGGGCAGTACTTC. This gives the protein CVSSSRDRAPGQYF.